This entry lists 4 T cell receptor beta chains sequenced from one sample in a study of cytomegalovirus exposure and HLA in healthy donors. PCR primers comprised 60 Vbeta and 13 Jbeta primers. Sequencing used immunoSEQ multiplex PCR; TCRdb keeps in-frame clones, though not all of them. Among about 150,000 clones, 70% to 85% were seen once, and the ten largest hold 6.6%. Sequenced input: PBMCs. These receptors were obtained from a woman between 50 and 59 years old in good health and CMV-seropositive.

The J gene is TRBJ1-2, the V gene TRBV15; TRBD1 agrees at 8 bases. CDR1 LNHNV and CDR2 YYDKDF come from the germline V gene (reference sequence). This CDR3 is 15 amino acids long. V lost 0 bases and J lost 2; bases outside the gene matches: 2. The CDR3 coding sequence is TGTGCCACCAGCAGAGACAGGGGGCGGAACTATGGCTACACCTTC. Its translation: CATSRDRGRNYGYTF.

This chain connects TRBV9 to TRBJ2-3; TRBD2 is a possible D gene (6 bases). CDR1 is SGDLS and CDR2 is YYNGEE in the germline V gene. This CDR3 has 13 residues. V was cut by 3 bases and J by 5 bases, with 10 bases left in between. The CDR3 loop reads CASSGRREDTQYF. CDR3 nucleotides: TGTGCCAGCAGCGGCCGGCGGGAAGATACGCAGTATTTT.

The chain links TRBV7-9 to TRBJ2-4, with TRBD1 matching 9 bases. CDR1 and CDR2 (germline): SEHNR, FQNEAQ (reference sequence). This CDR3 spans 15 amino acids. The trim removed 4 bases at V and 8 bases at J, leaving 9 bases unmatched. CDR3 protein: CASSSGQGVHDIQYF. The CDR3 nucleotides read TGTGCCAGCAGCTCGGGACAGGGAGTACATGACATTCAGTACTTC.

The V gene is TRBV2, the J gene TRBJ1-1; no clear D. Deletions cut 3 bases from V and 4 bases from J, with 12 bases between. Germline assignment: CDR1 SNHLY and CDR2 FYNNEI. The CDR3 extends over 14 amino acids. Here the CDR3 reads CASSELTTGTEAFF. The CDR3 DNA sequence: TGTGCCAGCAGTGAGTTGACCACGGGCACTGAAGCTTTCTTT.